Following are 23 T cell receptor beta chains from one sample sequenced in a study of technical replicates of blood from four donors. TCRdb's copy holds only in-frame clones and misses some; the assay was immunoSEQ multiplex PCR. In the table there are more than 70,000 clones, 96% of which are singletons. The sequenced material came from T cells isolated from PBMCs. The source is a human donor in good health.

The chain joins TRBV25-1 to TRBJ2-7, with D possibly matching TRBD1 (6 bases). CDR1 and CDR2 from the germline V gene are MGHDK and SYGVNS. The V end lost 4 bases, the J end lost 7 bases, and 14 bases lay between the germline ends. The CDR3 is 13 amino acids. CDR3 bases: TGTGCCAGCAGTGTTTTTCCAGGGGAAGAGCAGTACTTC. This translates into CASSVFPGEEQYF.

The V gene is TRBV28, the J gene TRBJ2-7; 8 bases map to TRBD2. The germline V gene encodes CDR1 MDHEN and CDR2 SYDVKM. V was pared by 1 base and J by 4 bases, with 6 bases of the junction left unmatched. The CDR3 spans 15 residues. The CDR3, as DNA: TGTGCCAGCAGTTTATACACTAGCGGATATTACGAGCAGTACTTC. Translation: CASSLYTSGYYEQYF.

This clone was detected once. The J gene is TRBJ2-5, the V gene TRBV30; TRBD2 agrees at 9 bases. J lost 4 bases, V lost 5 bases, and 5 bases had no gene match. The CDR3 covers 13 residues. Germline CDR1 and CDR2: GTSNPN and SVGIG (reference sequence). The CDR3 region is CAWASGVLETQYF. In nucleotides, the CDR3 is TGTGCCTGGGCTAGCGGGGTTTTAGAGACCCAGTACTTC.

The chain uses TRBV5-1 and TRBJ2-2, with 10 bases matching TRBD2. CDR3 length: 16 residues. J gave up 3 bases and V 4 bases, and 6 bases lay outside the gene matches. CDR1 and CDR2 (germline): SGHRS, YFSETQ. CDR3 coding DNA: TGCGCCAGCAGCATCGGACTAGCGGATTACACCGGGGAGCTGTTTTTT. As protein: CASSIGLADYTGELFF. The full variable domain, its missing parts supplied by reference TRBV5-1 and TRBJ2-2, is KAGVTQTPRYLIKTRGQQVTLSCSPISGHRSVSWYQQTPGQGLQFLFEYFSETQRNKGNFPGRFSGRQFSNSRSEMNVSTLELGDSALYLCASSIGLADYTGELFFGEGSRLTVL.

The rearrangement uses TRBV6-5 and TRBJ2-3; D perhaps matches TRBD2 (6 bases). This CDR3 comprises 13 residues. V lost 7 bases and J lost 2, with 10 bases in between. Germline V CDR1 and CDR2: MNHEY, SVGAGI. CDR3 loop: CASIASDTDTQYF. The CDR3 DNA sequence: TGTGCCAGCATAGCTAGCGACACAGATACGCAGTATTTT.

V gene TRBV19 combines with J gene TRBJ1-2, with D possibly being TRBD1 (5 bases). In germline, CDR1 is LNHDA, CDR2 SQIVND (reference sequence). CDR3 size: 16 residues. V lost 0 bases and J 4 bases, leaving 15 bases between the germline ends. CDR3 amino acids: CASSIESPRAFYGYTF. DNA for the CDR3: TGTGCCAGTAGTATAGAGAGTCCCAGGGCCTTCTATGGCTACACCTTC.

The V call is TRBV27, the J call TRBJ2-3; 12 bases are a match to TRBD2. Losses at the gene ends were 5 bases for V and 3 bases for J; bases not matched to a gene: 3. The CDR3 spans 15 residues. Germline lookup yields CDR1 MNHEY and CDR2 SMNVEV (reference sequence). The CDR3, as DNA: TGTGCCAGCAGTCCTAGCGGGGGGGGGACAGATACGCAGTATTTT. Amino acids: CASSPSGGGTDTQYF.

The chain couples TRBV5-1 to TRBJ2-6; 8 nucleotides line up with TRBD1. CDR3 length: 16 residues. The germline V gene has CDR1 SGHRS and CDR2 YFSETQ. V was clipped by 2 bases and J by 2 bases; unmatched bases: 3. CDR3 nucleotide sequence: TGCGCCAGCAGCTTAAGACAGGGGACTGGGGCCAACGTCCTGACTTTC. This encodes CASSLRQGTGANVLTF.

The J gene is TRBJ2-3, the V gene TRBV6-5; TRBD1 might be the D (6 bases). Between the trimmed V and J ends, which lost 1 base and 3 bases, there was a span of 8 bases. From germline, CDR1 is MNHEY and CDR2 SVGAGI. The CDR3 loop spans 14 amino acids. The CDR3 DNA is TGTGCCAGCAGTTACTGGGGGCAAACAGATACGCAGTATTTT. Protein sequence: CASSYWGQTDTQYF.

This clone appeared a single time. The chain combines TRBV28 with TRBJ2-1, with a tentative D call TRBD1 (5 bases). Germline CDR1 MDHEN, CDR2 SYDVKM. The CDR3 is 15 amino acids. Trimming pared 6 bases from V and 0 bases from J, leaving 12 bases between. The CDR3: CASRDTGLSYNEQFF. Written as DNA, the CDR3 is TGTGCCAGCAGGGACACAGGCCTCTCCTACAATGAGCAGTTCTTC.

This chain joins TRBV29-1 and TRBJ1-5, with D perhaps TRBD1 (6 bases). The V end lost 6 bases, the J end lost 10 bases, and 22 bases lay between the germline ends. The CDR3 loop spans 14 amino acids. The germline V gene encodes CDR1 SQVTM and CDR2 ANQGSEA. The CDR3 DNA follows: TGCAGCGTGGGGGCTGGGACGGCTTCAGATCCCCAGCATTTT. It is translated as CSVGAGTASDPQHF.

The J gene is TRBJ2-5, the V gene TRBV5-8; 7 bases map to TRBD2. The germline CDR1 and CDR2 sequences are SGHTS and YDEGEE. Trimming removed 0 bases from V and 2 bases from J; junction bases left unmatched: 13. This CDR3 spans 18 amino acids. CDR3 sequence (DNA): TGTGCCAGCAGCTTGGGAGCGGGACTACCTGTGGGGCAAGAGACCCAGTACTTC. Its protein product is CASSLGAGLPVGQETQYF.

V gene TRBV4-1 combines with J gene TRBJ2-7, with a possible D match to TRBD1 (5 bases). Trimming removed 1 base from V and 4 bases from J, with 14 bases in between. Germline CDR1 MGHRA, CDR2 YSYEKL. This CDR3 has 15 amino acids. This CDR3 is CASSQVKGSNYEQYF. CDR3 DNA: TGCGCCAGCAGCCAAGTGAAGGGGTCTAATTACGAGCAGTACTTC.

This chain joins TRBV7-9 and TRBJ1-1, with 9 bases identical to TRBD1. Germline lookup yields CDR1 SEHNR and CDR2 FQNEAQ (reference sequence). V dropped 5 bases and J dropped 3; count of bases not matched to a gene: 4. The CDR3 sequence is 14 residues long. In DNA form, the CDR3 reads TGTGCCAGCAGCCCCCGACAGGGGGACACTGAAGCTTTCTTT. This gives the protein CASSPRQGDTEAFF.

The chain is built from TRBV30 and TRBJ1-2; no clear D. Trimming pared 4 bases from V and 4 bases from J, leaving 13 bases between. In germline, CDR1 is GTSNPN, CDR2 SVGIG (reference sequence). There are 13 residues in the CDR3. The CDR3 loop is CAWTGGIGYGYTF. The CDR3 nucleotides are TGTGCCTGGACCGGAGGTATAGGCTATGGCTACACCTTC.

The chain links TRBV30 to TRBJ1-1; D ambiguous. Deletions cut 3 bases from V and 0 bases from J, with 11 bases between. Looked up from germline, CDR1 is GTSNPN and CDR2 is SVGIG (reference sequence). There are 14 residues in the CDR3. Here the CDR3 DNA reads TGTGCCTGGAGCCCCGGACTTCTGAACACTGAAGCTTTCTTT. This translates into CAWSPGLLNTEAFF.

The CDR3 region is CASSQGQQGDEQFF. CDR3 sequence (DNA): TGCGCCAGCAGCCAGGGACAGCAAGGGGATGAGCAGTTCTTC. This rearrangement joins TRBV5-1 to TRBJ2-1; 7 bases are shared with TRBD1. Germline V gene sequence: CDR1 SGHRS, CDR2 YFSETQ. V lost 4 bases, J lost 8 bases, and 9 bases stayed unmatched. The CDR3 contains 14 residues. The whole variable domain, remainder taken from reference TRBV5-1 and TRBJ2-1, is KAGVTQTPRYLIKTRGQQVTLSCSPISGHRSVSWYQQTPGQGLQFLFEYFSETQRNKGNFPGRFSGRQFSNSRSEMNVSTLELGDSALYLCASSQGQQGDEQFFGPGTRLTVL.

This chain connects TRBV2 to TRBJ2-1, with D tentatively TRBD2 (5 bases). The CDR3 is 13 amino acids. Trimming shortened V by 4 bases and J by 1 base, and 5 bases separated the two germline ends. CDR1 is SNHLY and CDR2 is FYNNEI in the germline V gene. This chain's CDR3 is CASSAGSYNEQFF. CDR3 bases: TGTGCCAGCAGTGCGGGATCCTACAATGAGCAGTTCTTC.

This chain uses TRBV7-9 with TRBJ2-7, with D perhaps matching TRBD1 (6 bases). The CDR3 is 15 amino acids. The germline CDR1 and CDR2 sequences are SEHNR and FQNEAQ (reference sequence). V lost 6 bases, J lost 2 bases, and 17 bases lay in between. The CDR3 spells CASRPPQGLPYEQYF. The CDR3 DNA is TGTGCCAGCAGACCCCCGCAGGGGCTACCCTACGAGCAGTACTTC.

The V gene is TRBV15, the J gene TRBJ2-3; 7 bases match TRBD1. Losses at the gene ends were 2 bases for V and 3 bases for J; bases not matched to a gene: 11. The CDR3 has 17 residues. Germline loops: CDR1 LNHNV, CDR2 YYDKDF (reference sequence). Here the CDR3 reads CATSRPPTGEQTDTQYF. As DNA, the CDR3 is TGTGCCACCAGCAGACCCCCCACAGGGGAGCAGACAGATACGCAGTATTTT.

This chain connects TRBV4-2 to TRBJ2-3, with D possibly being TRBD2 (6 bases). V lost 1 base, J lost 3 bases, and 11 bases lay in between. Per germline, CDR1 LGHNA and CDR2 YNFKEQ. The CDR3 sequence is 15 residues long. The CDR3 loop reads CASSQGRGITDTQYF. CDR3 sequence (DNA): TGTGCCAGCAGCCAAGGTCGGGGGATTACAGATACGCAGTATTTT.

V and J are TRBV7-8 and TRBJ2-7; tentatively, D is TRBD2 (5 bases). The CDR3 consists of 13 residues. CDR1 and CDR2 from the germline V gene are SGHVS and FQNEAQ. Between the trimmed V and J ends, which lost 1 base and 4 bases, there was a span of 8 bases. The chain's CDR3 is CASSLGSGYEQYF. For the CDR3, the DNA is TGTGCCAGCAGCTTAGGGTCGGGGTACGAGCAGTACTTC.

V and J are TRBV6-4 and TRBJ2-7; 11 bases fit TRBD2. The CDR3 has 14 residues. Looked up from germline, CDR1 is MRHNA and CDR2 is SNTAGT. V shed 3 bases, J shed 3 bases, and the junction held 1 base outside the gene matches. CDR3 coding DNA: TGTGCCAGCAGTGAACTAGCGGGAGACTACGAGCAGTACTTC. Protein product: CASSELAGDYEQYF.